This T cell receptor (beta chain) was sequenced in a study of OX40 agonist ivuxolimab in advanced cancers. Across the study: Every 2 weeks, ivuxolimab was infused into the patients intravenously at between 0.01 and 10 mg/kg.

Generated by immunoSEQ multiplex PCR, the TCRdb table keeps only in-frame clones and is missing some. The sample shows under 45,000 clones, roughly 80% of them seen only once. Peripheral blood came from all dose cohorts at three timepoints. The germline V gene has CDR1 MNHEY and CDR2 SVGAGI. This CDR3 comprises 15 residues. The ends were cut back, 0 bases at V and 5 bases at J, with 13 bases in the middle. The J gene is TRBJ2-5, the V gene TRBV6-5, with D perhaps TRBD2 (5 bases). The source was CD4+ or CD8+ T cells sorted from blood, collected in a trial of the OX40 agonist ivuxolimab. This receptor was obtained from an adult with an advanced solid tumor such as melanoma, head and neck, liver or kidney cancer. DNA of the CDR3: TGTGCCAGCAGTTACTCGAACGGGGATCCGGAGACCCAGTACTTC. This gives the protein CASSYSNGDPETQYF.